What follows are 9 T cell receptor beta chains derived from one specimen sequenced in a study of blood T cells in healthy people across ages. Alongside a J-beta primer mix, a sample-barcoded 5' primer served in a second PCR lasting 7 to 11 cycles. TCRdb used MiXCR to reprocess the 5' RACE reads, holding one entry per CDR3 protein. The data show 1.5 million to 1.8 million distinct CDR3 sequences, with approximately 43% seen just once and approximately 4% held by the top ten. The sequencing sample was made of blood. The receptors here all came from a woman between 18 and 30 years old in good health.

This clonotype was seen many times. This chain uses TRBV29-1 with TRBJ2-4; D is possibly TRBD2 (6 bases). Gene TRBJ2-7 matches the end of the DNA better, so the J call may be wrong. This CDR3 comprises 11 residues. Germline CDR1 is SQVTM and CDR2 is ANQGSEA. The DNA of the CDR3 is TGCAGCGTTGACGGGGGATACGAGCAGTACTTC. It translates to CSVDGGYEQYF.

This clonotype turned up a few times. The chain has TRBV6-2 or TRBV6-3 and TRBJ1-5; tentative D call: TRBD1 (6 bases). The germline V and J ends were trimmed by 5 bases and 1 base, with 15 bases remaining between them. This CDR3 has 16 residues. Germline CDR1 reads MNHEY; CDR2 reads SVGEGT. The CDR3 DNA reads TGTGCCAGCAGTCTACGGGACATACGAAGCAATCAGCCCCAGCATTTT. Its translation is CASSLRDIRSNQPQHF.

This chain joins TRBV6-2 or TRBV6-3 and TRBJ2-1; 10 bases match TRBD2. The CDR3 covers 16 residues. Germline V gene sequence: CDR1 MNHEY, CDR2 SVGEGT. Trimming cost V 6 bases and J 2 bases; bases outside gene matches: 7. The CDR3 DNA sequence: TGTGCCAGCAGAATAGCGGGGGGAGTCACCTACAATGAGCAGTTCTTC. This sequence encodes CASRIAGGVTYNEQFF.

This clonotype showed up just once. V usage is TRBV10-3 and J usage is TRBJ1-2, with D possibly TRBD1 on 5 matching bases. The germline CDR1 and CDR2 sequences are ENHRY and SYGVKD. V dropped 5 bases and J dropped 1 base, with 23 bases sitting between them. This CDR3 contains 18 residues. In DNA, the CDR3 is TGTGCCATCAGTTATCCCGGACACCACCAAGGGGTTAACTATGGCTACACCTTC. Translation: CAISYPGHHQGVNYGYTF.

The rearrangement links TRBV6-6 to TRBJ1-6, with D tentatively TRBD1 (5 bases). Germline V gene sequence: CDR1 MNHNY, CDR2 SVGAGI (reference sequence). This CDR3 spans 15 amino acids. The ends were cut back, 7 bases at V and 6 bases at J, with 16 bases in the middle. The DNA of the CDR3 is TGTGCCAGCACTCTATGGCTTCAGGGTAATTCACCCCTCCACTTT. Translating it yields CASTLWLQGNSPLHF.

Comment on this clonotype: The junction shows a germline mismatch at one end, possibly a read error. The V call is TRBV25-1, the J call TRBJ2-5; tentative D call: TRBD2 (6 bases). The germline V gene encodes CDR1 MGHDK and CDR2 SYGVNS. The CDR3 runs to 14 residues. The CDR3 region is CVSSGGDPRETQYF. As DNA, the CDR3 is TGTGTCAGCAGCGGCGGGGACCCTAGAGAGACCCAGTACTTC. The whole variable domain, remainder taken from reference TRBV25-1 and TRBJ2-5, is EADIYQTPRYLVIGTGKKITLECSQTMGHDKMYWYQQDPGMELHLIHYSYGVNSTEKGDLSSESTVSRIRTEHFPLTLESARPSHTSQYLCVSSGGDPRETQYFGPGTRLLVL.

The rearrangement links TRBV7-9 to TRBJ2-4; 7 bases match TRBD1. The tail of the sequence fits TRBJ2-5 better, so the J call may be wrong. The CDR3 runs to 15 residues. The germline gives CDR1 SEHNR, CDR2 FQNEAQ (reference sequence). DNA of the CDR3: TGTGCCAGCAGCACCCTACAGGGGACGCAAGAGACCCAGTACTTC. This sequence encodes CASSTLQGTQETQYF.

The table lists this clonotype with many counts. This rearrangement joins TRBV7-9 to TRBJ1-6, with D maybe TRBD1 (6 bases). Looked up from germline, CDR1 is SEHNR and CDR2 is FQNEAQ (reference sequence). Trimming removed 6 bases from V and 7 bases from J, with 16 bases in between. The CDR3 spans 15 residues. This chain's CDR3 is CASSNTGRANSPLHF. CDR3 coding DNA: TGTGCCAGCAGTAACACAGGGAGAGCAAATTCACCCCTCCACTTT.

This sequence joins TRBV7-2 and TRBJ2-3; tentative D call: TRBD1 (5 bases). V lost 2 bases and J 4 bases, leaving 10 bases between the germline ends. The CDR3 is made up of 14 amino acids. Germline V gene lookup returns CDR1 SGHTA and CDR2 FQGNSA. The CDR3 loop reads CASSLYQGPDTQYF. In nucleotides, the CDR3 is TGTGCCAGCAGCTTATACCAGGGTCCAGATACGCAGTATTTT. Combining the CDR3 with reference TRBV7-2 and TRBJ2-3 gives the whole variable domain GAGVSQSPSNKVTEKGKDVELRCDPISGHTALYWYRQSLGQGLEFLIYFQGNSAPDKSGLPSDRFSAERTGGSVSTLTIQRTQQEDSAVYLCASSLYQGPDTQYFGPGTRLTVL.